This T cell receptor beta chain was found in a study of blood T cell repertoires in COVID-19 (dated by TCRdb to the early 2020s). General notes on the study: Samples from collaborators originated in the United States, Italy and Spain and spanned both the acute and convalescent phases of COVID-19. Subjects who had been exposed to COVID-19, were actively infected with it, or had recovered from it provided the deeply sampled blood TCRbeta repertoires that made up the dataset. The repertoires were made available in a free public database intended to serve as a resource for research on the immune response to SARS-CoV-2. HLA class I and class II types, where available, came from metadata supplied by the sample provider rather than from assay-based typing. Samples were obtained from the ongoing ImmuneRACE study (first 160 participants) and from 950 to 1,500 subjects provided by 6 global collaborators. The material from the prospective study consisted of cDNA or gDNA derived from T cells, B-cell-depleted T cells, or PBMCs. Sample metadata almost always included a de-identified subject ID, COVID-19 status, age in years and sex.

The full study reports these points: How much clinical and demographic metadata was included differed by source and by participant, and the metadata was provided uncurated.

The sample holds a few counts of this clone. Its antigen has not been determined. Per-base qualities were not stored, and no clone one base away is much larger. Whole blood was collected in K2EDTA tubes by collaborating institutions according to the institutions' own protocols. For TCRbeta analysis, collaborators shipped samples as frozen whole blood, isolated PBMCs, or DNA extracted from either of those sample types. TCRbeta CDR3 regions were amplified from genomic DNA using the immunoSEQ Assay, a bias-controlled multiplex PCR. Per the original workflow: The number of nucleated cells in each sample was estimated from the amplification of reference gene primers within the assay. Sequence reads were collapsed and filtered to measure the absolute abundance of every unique TCRbeta CDR3 rearrangement. For each sample, productive Simpson clonality was calculated as the square root of Simpson's diversity index over productive rearrangements. Sourced from immuneACCESS, this table was stored by TCRdb with only in-frame sequences that have V and J called. A share of the clones is absent; for the studies checked, an unresolved V gene accounts for under half, and the remainder has no known explanation. The V and J calls and clone size come from that table; D and trimming were worked out from the DNA. This sample has nearly 110,000 clones in its table, and less than 85% of those were observed once. 14% to 15% of the sample rests with the top ten.

The sequence was obtained from a woman aged 55-75 years with acute or convalescent COVID-19. The sequenced sample was peripheral blood.

The CDR3 has the sequence CASSLWQGNSPLHF. The DNA sequence is as follows: TGTGCCAGCAGTTTGTGGCAGGGGAATTCACCCCTCCACTTT. In this chain, TRBV27 is recombined with TRBJ1-6; the D segment could be TRBD1, given 6 matching bases. The CDR3 contains 14 residues, cysteine and phenylalanine counted. Only the CDR3 DNA stays, 42 bases, in frame from base 1. According to the germline V gene (reference sequence), CDR1 reads MNHEY and CDR2 reads SMNVEV. Between the V and J ends, shortened by 3 bases and 7 bases respectively, the junction contains 10 bases.